Shown below are 26 T cell receptor beta chains from a single sample sequenced in a study of cytomegalovirus exposure and HLA in healthy donors. PCR was performed using 60 Vbeta and 13 Jbeta primers. Method: immunoSEQ multiplex PCR; TCRdb's copy keeps in-frame clones and lacks some. The sample contains 150,000 or so clones, more than 60% of which appear only once. Sequenced input: PBMCs. These TCRs come from a woman aged 40 to 50 in good health and CMV-seronegative.

J is TRBJ2-1 and V is TRBV9; no definite D call. The CDR3 totals 15 residues. Per germline, CDR1 SGDLS and CDR2 YYNGEE. V was cut by 1 base and J by 3 bases, with 11 bases left in between. The CDR3 coding sequence is TGTGCCAGCAGCGTATTAGGAGAAGTCTACAATGAGCAGTTCTTC. It codes for CASSVLGEVYNEQFF.

The rearrangement links TRBV28 to TRBJ1-1; TRBD1 matches at 7 bases. Trimming took 6 bases from V and 4 from J; bases not matched to a gene: 8. This CDR3 comprises 14 residues. CDR1 is MDHEN and CDR2 is SYDVKM in the germline V gene. CDR3 loop: CASSLTGQRTEAFF. The CDR3 coding sequence is TGTGCCAGCAGCCTGACAGGGCAGCGCACTGAAGCTTTCTTT.

The V gene is TRBV10-1, the J gene TRBJ2-5; TRBD2 is a possible D gene (5 bases). Trimming removed 6 bases at V and 3 bases at J, with 14 bases between. The CDR3 spans 14 residues. CDR1 is WNHNN and CDR2 is SYGVQD in the germline V gene (reference sequence). The CDR3 DNA sequence: TGCGCCAGCAGGCCCCCGGGGTTGGAAGAGACCCAGTACTTC. It translates to CASRPPGLEETQYF.

This clone has a handful of counts. The chain is built from TRBV27 and TRBJ2-7; a weak D match, TRBD1 (6 bases). The CDR3 length is 13 residues. V gave up 5 bases and J gave up 4 bases, with 12 bases separating them. The germline V gene has CDR1 MNHEY and CDR2 SMNVEV (reference sequence). CDR3 amino acids: CASSQIGGYEQYF. The CDR3 DNA is TGTGCCAGCAGTCAAATAGGGGGTTACGAGCAGTACTTC.

The chain uses TRBV5-1 and TRBJ2-1; 11 nucleotides agree with TRBD2. The germline gives CDR1 SGHRS, CDR2 YFSETQ. The CDR3 has 15 amino acids. V lost 2 bases to trimming and J lost 8 bases; unmatched junction nucleotides: 6. The CDR3 protein is CASSLLAGGRDEQFF. The CDR3 DNA sequence: TGCGCCAGCAGCTTATTAGCGGGGGGGCGAGATGAGCAGTTCTTC.

The V call is TRBV5-6, the J call TRBJ2-6; D call uncertain. Trimming stripped 0 bases from V and 2 bases from J, with 6 bases between. The V gene's germline CDR1 is SGHDT and CDR2 YYEEEE. This CDR3 is 15 amino acids long. CDR3 sequence (DNA): TGTGCCAGCAGCTTGGGGCAAGCTGGGGCCAACGTCCTGACTTTC. Amino acid sequence: CASSLGQAGANVLTF.

J is TRBJ1-1 and V is TRBV27, with D maybe TRBD1 (5 bases). CDR1 is MNHEY, CDR2 SMNVEV, per germline (reference sequence). The CDR3 totals 15 residues. The germline V and J ends were trimmed by 3 bases and 0 bases, with 11 bases remaining between them. The chain's CDR3 is CASSLYGRVNTEAFF. The CDR3 DNA reads as TGTGCCAGCAGTTTGTATGGCAGGGTGAACACTGAAGCTTTCTTT.

The gene calls are TRBV5-1 and TRBJ2-7, with D possibly TRBD1 on 6 matching bases. The CDR3 is made up of 12 amino acids. Germline-derived CDR1 and CDR2 are SGHRS and YFSETQ. The V and J ends lost 5 bases and 1 base respectively, with 7 bases between them. The CDR3 reads CASRDRSYEQYF. CDR3 DNA sequence: TGCGCCAGCAGGGACAGATCCTACGAGCAGTACTTC.

This clone was picked up a small number of times. The chain is built from TRBV28 and TRBJ2-7, with D possibly TRBD2 on 5 matching bases. The CDR3 sequence is 14 residues long. V lost 6 bases and J 4 bases, leaving 16 bases between the germline ends. Germline CDR1 and CDR2: MDHEN and SYDVKM. DNA for the CDR3: TGTGCCAGCAGCCAAACGGGATCGGGATACGAGCAGTACTTC. It specifies CASSQTGSGYEQYF.

J is TRBJ1-4 and V is TRBV21-1; the D segment call TRBD1 is taken from the table without a DNA check. TRBV21-1 counts as a pseudogene. This CDR3 comprises 19 residues. CDR3 loop: CASSKKPRDRGSTNEKLFF. CDR3 DNA: TGTGCCAGCAGCAAAAAACCCCGGGACAGGGGCTCAACTAATGAAAAACTGTTTTTT.

The CDR3 bases are TGTGCCAGCAGTCCGGGACAGGACCCTCGTGAAGCTTTCTTT. It yields the protein CASSPGQDPREAFF. The J gene is TRBJ1-1, the V gene TRBV11-3; the match to TRBD1 covers 8 bases. This CDR3 is 14 amino acids long. Trimming cost V 6 bases and J 7 bases; bases outside gene matches: 10. CDR1 is SGHNT, CDR2 YENEEA, per germline.

V gene TRBV11-2 combines with J gene TRBJ2-1, with D tentatively TRBD2 (5 bases). Per germline, CDR1 SGHAT and CDR2 FQNNGV. CDR3 length: 17 amino acids. Trimming took off 1 base at V and 7 bases at J, with 20 bases between the two ends. Written as DNA, the CDR3 is TGTGCCAGCAGCTTAGTCCCCCCCGATTCGGGATTGAATGAGCAGTTCTTC. It is translated as CASSLVPPDSGLNEQFF.

The chain recombines TRBV5-4 with TRBJ1-3; 9 bases agree with TRBD1. The CDR3 spans 14 residues. From germline, CDR1 is SGHNT and CDR2 YYREEE (reference sequence). With V trimmed by 4 bases and J by 3 bases, 2 bases remained unmatched. The CDR3 bases are TGTGCCAGCAGCCGGACAGGGGTTGGAAACACCATATATTTT. Protein product: CASSRTGVGNTIYF.

This chain joins TRBV21-1 and TRBJ1-1; the D segment call TRBD1 is taken from the table without a DNA check. TRBV21-1 is given as a pseudogene. The CDR3 consists of 19 residues. The CDR3 DNA sequence: TGTGCCAGCAGCCCCCCGAGCGGACAGGGGGCGGGGAGATGCACTGAAGCTTTCTTT. This gives the protein CASSPPSGQGAGRCTEAFF.

The chain joins TRBV6-5 to TRBJ1-1; D uncertain. With 5 bases removed from V and 5 bases from J, the gap between germline ends came to 12 bases. Germline CDR1 and CDR2: MNHEY and SVGAGI. This CDR3 is built from 13 residues. CDR3 residues: CASSEPQVTEAFF. The CDR3 region has the DNA TGTGCCAGCAGTGAACCTCAGGTGACTGAAGCTTTCTTT.

The chain recombines TRBV5-1 with TRBJ1-1; TRBD1 might be the D (5 bases). The CDR3 is made up of 16 amino acids. Germline V gene sequence: CDR1 SGHRS, CDR2 YFSETQ. The germline V and J ends were trimmed by 0 bases and 6 bases, with 18 bases remaining between them. The CDR3 sequence is CASSLEGLGGTPEAFF. The CDR3 DNA is TGCGCCAGCAGCTTGGAGGGGTTGGGTGGAACGCCTGAAGCTTTCTTT.

The chain couples TRBV2 to TRBJ2-1; 9 nucleotides agree with TRBD2. The CDR3 is 15 amino acids. Germline CDR1 SNHLY, CDR2 FYNNEI. The ends lost 2 bases at V and 7 bases at J; junction bases unmatched: 6. DNA for the CDR3: TGTGCCAGCAGTGAAACTAGCGGGCGGATGAATGAGCAGTTCTTC. Amino acid sequence: CASSETSGRMNEQFF.

This clone was detected only a few times. At one of its ends the junction is not consistent with the germline gene, which may arise from a read error. The gene calls are TRBV5-1 and TRBJ2-1, with 8 bases that match TRBD2. The CDR3 loop spans 12 amino acids. Per the germline V gene, CDR1 is SGHRS and CDR2 is YFSETQ. This CDR3 is CASSLDKRERLF. For the CDR3, the DNA is TGCGCCAGCAGCTTGGACAAGCGGGAGAGGCTCTTC. The full variable domain, with the rest looked up from reference TRBV5-1 and TRBJ2-1, is KAGVTQTPRYLIKTRGQQVTLSCSPISGHRSVSWYQQTPGQGLQFLFEYFSETQRNKGNFPGRFSGRQFSNSRSEMNVSTLELGDSALYLCASSLDKRERLFGPGTRLTVL.

This clone was counted a single time. This chain connects TRBV9 to TRBJ2-5, with 10 positions matching TRBD2. This CDR3 spans 15 amino acids. The germline V gene encodes CDR1 SGDLS and CDR2 YYNGEE. The trim removed 7 bases at V and 5 bases at J, leaving 11 bases unmatched. CDR3 nucleotide sequence: TGTGCCAGCCGACCAGCGGGGGGGCCAAGGGAGACCCAGTACTTC. Translating gives CASRPAGGPRETQYF.

The chain joins TRBV1 to TRBJ2-7; TRBD2 was called by the table and not checked on the DNA. TRBV1 is reported as a pseudogene. CDR3 length equals 16 residues. The CDR3 nucleotides read TGCACCAACGGCAGGAAGCGGGGGGCTCCCTCTCGAGAGCAGTACTTC. Protein: CTNGRKRGAPSREQYF.

This clone was recorded once. The CDR3 spells CASSLGGRTEAFF. The CDR3, as DNA: TGTGCCAGCAGCTTAGGAGGCCGCACTGAAGCTTTCTTT. The chain joins TRBV11-2 to TRBJ1-1; D gene unclear. Trimming took 1 base from V and 4 from J, leaving 7 bases between them. Germline V CDR1 and CDR2: SGHAT, FQNNGV. The CDR3 covers 13 residues.

This clone is a singleton in its sample. The chain has TRBV2 and TRBJ1-2; D call uncertain. CDR3 length equals 14 residues. CDR1 SNHLY and CDR2 FYNNEI come from the germline V gene. V shed 5 bases and J shed 4 bases, with 14 bases lying between them. CDR3 region: CASSQAETTYGYTF. In DNA form, the CDR3 reads TGTGCCAGCAGTCAGGCAGAAACGACCTATGGCTACACCTTC. The full variable domain, its missing parts supplied by reference TRBV2 and TRBJ1-2, is EPEVTQTPSHQVTQMGQEVILRCVPISNHLYFYWYRQILGQKVEFLVSFYNNEISEKSEIFDDQFSVERPDGSNFTLKIRSTKLEDSAMYFCASSQAETTYGYTFGSGTRLTVV.

V usage is TRBV7-2 and J usage is TRBJ1-5; 7 bases map to TRBD1. There are 14 residues in the CDR3. V shed 5 bases, J shed 7 bases, and the junction held 8 bases outside the gene matches. Germline lookup yields CDR1 SGHTA and CDR2 FQGNSA. The CDR3 sequence: CASSPGQVVQPQHF. In DNA, the CDR3 is TGTGCCAGCAGCCCTGGACAGGTCGTACAGCCCCAGCATTTT.

Only a few counts were recorded for this clone. The V and J genes are TRBV4-1 and TRBJ2-7; TRBD1 agrees at 11 bases. This CDR3 spans 15 amino acids. The V and J ends lost 3 bases and 4 bases, in that order; junction bases with no gene match: 5. Germline values: CDR1 MGHRA, CDR2 YSYEKL. The CDR3 DNA sequence: TGCGCCAGCAGCCAGACCGGGACAGGGGGATACGAGCAGTACTTC. Its translation is CASSQTGTGGYEQYF.

In this sample, this clone turned up a few times. One end of the junction does not line up with germline, which may come from a read error. This chain links TRBV7-7 with TRBJ2-7; 7 bases map to TRBD2. The CDR3 is made up of 15 amino acids. Germline values: CDR1 SSHAT, CDR2 FNYEAQ (reference sequence). Here the CDR3 reads CASSLGEAGTYEQYF. CDR3 sequence (DNA): TGTGCTAGCAGCTTAGGAGAAGCGGGGACCTACGAGCAGTACTTC.

As DNA, the CDR3 is TGCGCCAGCAGCTCGGACAGGGTAGACACCGGGGAGCTGTTTTTT. It encodes CASSSDRVDTGELFF. The genes are TRBV5-1 and TRBJ2-2, with 8 nucleotides matching TRBD1. Germline trimming cut 3 bases from V and 3 bases from J; bases unmatched to any gene: 4. This CDR3 is 15 amino acids long. Germline-derived CDR1 and CDR2 are SGHRS and YFSETQ.